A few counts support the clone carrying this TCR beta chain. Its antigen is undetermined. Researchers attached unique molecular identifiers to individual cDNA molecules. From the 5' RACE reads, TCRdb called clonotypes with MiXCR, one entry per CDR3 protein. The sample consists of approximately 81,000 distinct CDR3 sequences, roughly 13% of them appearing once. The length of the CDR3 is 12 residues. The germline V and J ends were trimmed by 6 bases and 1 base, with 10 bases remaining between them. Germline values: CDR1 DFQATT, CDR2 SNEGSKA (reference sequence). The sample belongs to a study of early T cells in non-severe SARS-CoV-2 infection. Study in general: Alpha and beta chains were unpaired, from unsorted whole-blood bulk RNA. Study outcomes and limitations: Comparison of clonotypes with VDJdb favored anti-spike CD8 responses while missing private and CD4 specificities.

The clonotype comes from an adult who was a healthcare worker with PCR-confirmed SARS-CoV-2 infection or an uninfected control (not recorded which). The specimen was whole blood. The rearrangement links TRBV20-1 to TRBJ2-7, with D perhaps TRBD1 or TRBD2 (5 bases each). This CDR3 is CSADEGSYEQYF. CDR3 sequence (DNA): TGCAGTGCCGACGAGGGGTCCTACGAGCAGTACTTC.